The clone carrying this T cell receptor (beta chain) is a singleton in its sample. Its antigen is unidentified. This record comes from a study of long-term antiretroviral therapy in people with HIV. General study results and limits: Repertoires in HIV (unlike those of controls) had narrower CDR3 length ranges.

The CDR3 loop spans 14 amino acids. Germline V CDR1 and CDR2: SGHRS, YFSETQ. V trimming: 4 bases; J trimming: 1 base; junction bases outside the gene matches: 4. Researchers report immunoSEQ v3.0 was run at survey level. This table comes from immunoSEQ multiplex PCR, and its TCRdb copy is limited to in-frame clones, with some not included. The sample holds fewer than 25,000 clones, 65% to 90% seen once. The clonotype originates from a woman in her twenties or thirties with HIV. This sample comprised unsorted PBMCs, obtained 1.8 years before starting antiretroviral therapy. The chain is built from TRBV5-1 and TRBJ1-1; TRBD1 matches 7 bases. CDR3: CASSRGTENTEAFF. Written as DNA, the CDR3 is TGCGCCAGCAGCCGCGGGACAGAGAACACTGAAGCTTTCTTT.